These 28 T cell receptor beta chains came from one sample sequenced in a study of a mutant IDH1 vaccine in newly diagnosed glioma. Time point reported: baseline, week 1 (first vaccination visit). Treatment: pre-vaccination baseline after standard-of-care therapy. Using immunoSEQ multiplex PCR, the repertoire was profiled, and TCRdb retains in-frame clones only, with some absent. The profile shows about 30,000 clones, more than 65% of them singletons. Specimen: PBMCs, collected from a glioma patient treated with radiotherapy, temozolomide or both. These receptors all stem from a young man with glioma.

The chain couples TRBV15 to TRBJ1-5; D might be TRBD1 (5 bases). Germline V lookup: CDR1 LNHNV, CDR2 YYDKDF (reference sequence). The CDR3 sequence is 19 residues long. V lost 0 bases and J 2 bases, leaving 20 bases between the germline ends. Written as DNA, the CDR3 is TGTGCCACCAGCAGAGATAGGAATCGGGGGGTTGACGGCAATCAGCCCCAGCATTTT. Protein product: CATSRDRNRGVDGNQPQHF. Together with reference TRBV15 and TRBJ1-5, the CDR3 gives the full variable domain: DAMVIQNPRYQVTQFGKPVTLSCSQTLNHNVMYWYQQKSSQAPKLLFHYYDKDFNNEADTPDNFQSRRPNTSFCFLDIRSPGLGDTAMYLCATSRDRNRGVDGNQPQHFGDGTRLSIL.

This rearrangement joins TRBV29-1 to TRBJ2-5, with 8 positions matching TRBD2. In germline, CDR1 is SQVTM, CDR2 ANQGSEA. This CDR3 is built from 13 residues. This CDR3 is CSGRGGPGETQYF. The CDR3 DNA follows: TGCAGTGGGCGCGGGGGGCCGGGAGAGACCCAGTACTTC.

There are a few counts of this clone. The chain couples TRBV5-1 to TRBJ2-7, with TRBD1 matching 9 bases. The CDR3 loop spans 14 amino acids. CDR1 is SGHRS and CDR2 is YFSETQ in the germline V gene. Trimming cost V 4 bases and J 7 bases; bases outside gene matches: 9. Here the CDR3 DNA reads TGCGCCAGCAGCCCCGGGACAGGGTCTTGGGAGCAGTACTTC. Its protein is CASSPGTGSWEQYF.

The CDR3 nucleotides are TGTGCCAGCAGTGGAAGGGCAACGGGAGGCTACACCTTC. As protein: CASSGRATGGYTF. The chain combines TRBV6-1 with TRBJ1-2; D remains ambiguous. Germline V lookup: CDR1 MNHNS, CDR2 SASEGT. There are 13 residues in the CDR3. Trimming stripped 4 bases from V and 8 bases from J, with 14 bases between.

The V gene is TRBV6-1, the J gene TRBJ1-2; 7 bases are shared with TRBD1. Germline V CDR1 and CDR2: MNHNS, SASEGT. The CDR3 sequence is 12 residues long. V lost 8 bases, J lost 2 bases, and 2 bases stayed unmatched. CDR3 residues: CASPDRNYGYTF. CDR3 nucleotides: TGTGCCAGCCCGGACAGGAACTATGGCTACACCTTC.

The CDR3 here is CASSHTSYNEQFF. As DNA, the CDR3 is TGCGCCAGCAGTCACACCTCCTACAATGAGCAGTTCTTC. This sequence joins TRBV10-2 and TRBJ2-1, with D hard to call. From germline, CDR1 is WSHSY and CDR2 SAAADI. V dropped 5 bases and J dropped 0 bases, with 5 bases sitting between them. The CDR3 totals 13 residues.

This clone was picked up one time. The chain has TRBV5-1 and TRBJ2-1, with unresolved D. V shed 3 bases and J shed 8 bases, with 15 bases lying between them. Germline V gene lookup returns CDR1 SGHRS and CDR2 YFSETQ. The CDR3 sequence is 14 residues long. CDR3 region: CASSSRTATHEQFF. The CDR3 DNA is TGCGCCAGCAGCTCGAGAACGGCTACCCATGAGCAGTTCTTC.

This chain uses TRBV4-3 with TRBJ2-2, with D perhaps TRBD1 (5 bases). This CDR3 has 17 residues. Looked up from germline, CDR1 is LGHNA and CDR2 is YSLEER. V was pared by 0 bases and J by 6 bases, with 17 bases between. The CDR3 sequence: CASSQERGRATSGELFF. CDR3 coding DNA: TGCGCCAGCAGCCAAGAACGAGGCAGGGCTACATCCGGGGAGCTGTTTTTT.

V is TRBV5-1 and J is TRBJ1-1; TRBD1 might be the D (5 bases). Germline CDR1 SGHRS, CDR2 YFSETQ. The V gene lost 4 bases and the J gene lost 1 base, with 11 bases spanning the gap. The CDR3 is made up of 14 amino acids. The CDR3 DNA sequence: TGCGCCAGCAGCCCGGGGACTCAGAACACTGAAGCTTTCTTT. Its protein product is CASSPGTQNTEAFF.

V gene TRBV7-2 combines with J gene TRBJ2-1; D is undetermined. V dropped 0 bases and J dropped 6 bases, with 9 bases sitting between them. Germline lookup yields CDR1 SGHTA and CDR2 FQGNSA. This CDR3 region has 14 residues. For the CDR3, the DNA is TGTGCCAGCAGCTTAGCGTTTAGCCCCAATGAGCAGTTCTTC. It is translated as CASSLAFSPNEQFF.

This clone was seen a few times. The CDR3 spells CASRAGTENTGELFF. The CDR3 bases are TGTGCCAGCAGGGCCGGGACAGAGAACACCGGGGAGCTGTTTTTT. The rearrangement links TRBV28 to TRBJ2-2, with 7 bases identical to TRBD1. The CDR3 loop spans 15 amino acids. The ends lost 6 bases at V and 1 base at J; junction bases unmatched: 5. Germline V gene lookup returns CDR1 MDHEN and CDR2 SYDVKM.

This clone turned up a few times. The chain links TRBV19 to TRBJ1-1; unclear D gene. There are 13 residues in the CDR3. In germline, CDR1 is LNHDA, CDR2 SQIVND (reference sequence). V shed 3 bases and J shed 1 base, with 6 bases lying between them. CDR3 protein: CASSIWTNTEAFF. In DNA form, the CDR3 reads TGTGCCAGTAGTATCTGGACGAACACTGAAGCTTTCTTT.

V gene TRBV6-6 combines with J gene TRBJ2-6; D not certain. Trimming cost V 7 bases and J 0 bases, with 10 bases left between them. Germline CDR1 MNHNY, CDR2 SVGAGI (reference sequence). This CDR3 has 15 residues. The CDR3, as DNA: TGTGCCAGCAAATTCACCACCTCTGGGGCCAACGTCCTGACTTTC. Protein product: CASKFTTSGANVLTF.

The rearrangement links TRBV5-1 to TRBJ1-5, with D uncertain. This CDR3 spans 14 amino acids. Deletions cut 1 base from V and 0 bases from J, with 5 bases between. Germline V gene lookup returns CDR1 SGHRS and CDR2 YFSETQ. The DNA for the CDR3 is TGCGCCAGCAGCTTGTCATCTAGCAATCAGCCCCAGCATTTT. Translation: CASSLSSSNQPQHF.

The chain employs TRBV5-4 and TRBJ2-7, with TRBD2 matching over 7 bases. V shed 4 bases and J 0 bases; nucleotides not matched to a gene: 10. The CDR3 has 16 residues. CDR1 is SGHNT and CDR2 is YYREEE in the germline V gene (reference sequence). CDR3 bases: TGTGCCAGCAGCAGGGAGGGGTCCTCGAGCTCCTACGAGCAGTACTTC. Amino acid sequence: CASSREGSSSSYEQYF.

This clone has a handful of counts. The chain joins TRBV7-2 to TRBJ2-1; D gene ambiguous. The CDR3 extends over 14 amino acids. In germline, CDR1 is SGHTA, CDR2 FQGNSA. The V end was cut by 3 bases, the J end by 7 bases, with 13 bases between. CDR3 loop: CASSFQTAVNEQFF. CDR3 sequence (DNA): TGTGCCAGCAGCTTTCAGACGGCGGTTAATGAGCAGTTCTTC.

Only one count was recorded for this clone. The chain carries TRBV27 and TRBJ2-2, with D possibly matching TRBD2 (5 bases). With 2 bases removed from V and 4 bases from J, the gap between germline ends came to 11 bases. The CDR3 runs 15 residues. Per the germline V gene, CDR1 is MNHEY and CDR2 is SMNVEV (reference sequence). CDR3 bases: TGTGCCAGCAGTTTAGGTTCCGGGGTCACCGGGGAGCTGTTTTTT. Translated, it gives CASSLGSGVTGELFF.

The gene calls are TRBV5-1 and TRBJ2-3; 11 bases are shared with TRBD2. V shed 2 bases and J 4 bases; nucleotides not matched to a gene: 3. The germline V gene encodes CDR1 SGHRS and CDR2 YFSETQ. CDR3 length equals 15 residues. Here the CDR3 DNA reads TGCGCCAGCAGCTTTAGCGGGAGGGCCTCAGATACGCAGTATTTT. Translating gives CASSFSGRASDTQYF.

This rearrangement joins TRBV6-1 to TRBJ1-1; TRBD1 might be the D (6 bases). Trimming took 1 base from V and 0 from J, leaving 18 bases between them. The CDR3 runs 18 residues. In germline, CDR1 is MNHNS, CDR2 SASEGT. In DNA form, the CDR3 reads TGTGCCAGCAGTGAAGGTCAGGGGCGGATGGGGTTGAACACTGAAGCTTTCTTT. Encoded protein: CASSEGQGRMGLNTEAFF.

V is TRBV4-3 and J is TRBJ2-1, with 7 positions matching TRBD2. The CDR3 is 15 residues long. CDR1 and CDR2 (germline): LGHNA, YSLEER. Trimming took 0 bases from V and 4 from J; bases not matched to a gene: 3. CDR3 DNA: TGCGCCAGCAGCCAAGAAGCTAGCGGTTACAATGAGCAGTTCTTC. Amino acids: CASSQEASGYNEQFF.

The chain combines TRBV25-1 with TRBJ1-3; D unclear. The germline gives CDR1 MGHDK, CDR2 SYGVNS. Trimming removed 6 bases from V and 3 bases from J, with 9 bases in between. The CDR3 spans 13 residues. The CDR3 is CASREQGGNTIYF. The CDR3 DNA reads as TGTGCCAGCAGGGAGCAAGGTGGAAACACCATATATTTT.

This chain links TRBV2 with TRBJ1-4; TRBD1 might be the D (6 bases). CDR3 length: 17 residues. Between the trimmed V and J ends, which lost 2 bases and 4 bases, there was a span of 17 bases. Germline loops: CDR1 SNHLY, CDR2 FYNNEI. The CDR3 DNA reads as TGTGCCAGCAGTGAAAGGCCGGGGGGGCAGAGTAATGAAAAACTGTTTTTT. Encoded protein: CASSERPGGQSNEKLFF.

The chain employs TRBV18 and TRBJ2-1; maybe TRBD2 (7 bases). The V gene's germline CDR1 is KGHSH and CDR2 LQKENI. V shed 2 bases and J shed 3 bases, with 14 bases lying between them. The CDR3 loop spans 16 amino acids. CDR3 DNA: TGTGCCAGCTCACCAGTGTCGGGGGGCCGCTACAATGAGCAGTTCTTC. The encoded protein is CASSPVSGGRYNEQFF. Complete variable domain (other parts from reference TRBV18 and TRBJ2-1): NAGVMQNPRHLVRRRGQEARLRCSPMKGHSHVYWYRQLPEEGLKFMVYLQKENIIDESGMPKERFSAEFPKEGPSILRIQQVVRGDSAAYFCASSPVSGGRYNEQFFGPGTRLTVL.

The rearrangement joins TRBV18 to TRBJ2-7, with D perhaps matching TRBD1 (5 bases). This CDR3 is built from 13 residues. V was clipped by 3 bases and J by 2 bases, with 8 bases between them. CDR1 KGHSH and CDR2 LQKENI come from the germline V gene. CDR3 region: CASSPQGAYEQYF. CDR3 coding DNA: TGTGCCAGCTCACCCCAGGGTGCCTACGAGCAGTACTTC.

V gene TRBV7-8 combines with J gene TRBJ1-2; D is unresolved. CDR1 SGHVS and CDR2 FQNEAQ come from the germline V gene. The length of the CDR3 is 13 residues. Trimming removed 1 base at V and 4 bases at J, with 7 bases between. The CDR3 region is CASSLVPAYGYTF. In nucleotides, the CDR3 is TGTGCCAGCAGCTTAGTCCCGGCCTATGGCTACACCTTC.

In this sample, this clone is medium-sized (0.01 to 0.1%). The chain recombines TRBV7-2 with TRBJ1-2; 7 nucleotides align to TRBD1. V was clipped by 0 bases and J by 6 bases; unmatched bases: 4. Per germline, CDR1 SGHTA and CDR2 FQGNSA. The CDR3 is made up of 14 amino acids. CDR3 residues: CASSLAGQGDGYTF. Written as DNA, the CDR3 is TGTGCCAGCAGCTTAGCAGGGCAGGGGGATGGCTACACCTTC.

This chain links TRBV6-6 with TRBJ2-1; TRBD2 matches 9 bases. CDR1 and CDR2 from the germline V gene are MNHNY and SVGAGI (reference sequence). V gave up 6 bases and J gave up 10 bases; unmatched junction bases: 13. This CDR3 has 15 residues. The CDR3 DNA reads as TGTGCCAGCAGCGGCTTGGCGGGAGGGCCTCGGGAGCAGTTCTTC. It translates to CASSGLAGGPREQFF.

The rearrangement joins TRBV30 to TRBJ1-3, with D unclear. The CDR3 runs to 17 residues. CDR1 GTSNPN and CDR2 SVGIG come from the germline V gene (reference sequence). V gave up 0 bases and J gave up 0 bases, with 15 bases separating them. CDR3 nucleotide sequence: TGTGCCTGGAGTGTGGGTAGCCAGTACCGCTCTGGAAACACCATATATTTT. This sequence encodes CAWSVGSQYRSGNTIYF.